The source of this T cell receptor (beta chain) is a study of T cell responses to AZD1222 COVID-19 vaccine. As concerns this clone: Antigen: not known.

Germline assignment: CDR1 LNHDA and CDR2 SQIVND (reference sequence). V lost 5 bases, J lost 5 bases, and 1 base stayed unmatched. CDR3 length: 12 amino acids. The protocol was immunoSEQ multiplex PCR, while the TCRdb copy is restricted to in-frame clones and leaves out a portion. This table has about 150,000 clones, roughly 90% appearing once. Study-wide findings and caveats: Mostly white British, mostly female donors; authors suggested clonal diversity may be underestimated. Mapped onto spike, vaccine-associated CD4 TCRs spanned it and were dominant at 160-218 and 743-854.

The chain employs TRBV19 and TRBJ1-1; 8 bases align to TRBD1. The receptor was isolated from an adult who received the AZD1222 COVID-19 vaccine. The sequencing used peripheral blood, collected 28 days after the second AZD1222 dose. The CDR3 DNA sequence: TGTGCCAGTAGTCACAGGGGGACTGAAGCTTTCTTT. It codes for CASSHRGTEAFF.